This T cell receptor gamma chain is drawn from a study of γδ T cells in repeated Plasmodium falciparum infection (dated by TCRdb to 2020 to 2023). Describing the broader study: In the natural-infection arm, Malian children exposed to intense seasonal malaria transmission were enrolled and compared against age and gender matched Australian children. Malian gammadelta TCR repertoires were analysed cross-sectionally during no-transmission periods and were analysed longitudinally across acute febrile malaria episodes. Several malaria-naive U.S. adults underwent four controlled human malaria infections by bites from P. falciparum NF54-infected Anopheles stephensi mosquitoes over approximately 640 days. Samples from controlled-infection subjects were taken at baseline, right before selected infections, and 21 days after each infection. Using both natural infection in Mali and controlled human malaria infection, the study looked at the way repeated Plasmodium falciparum infection shapes the human gammadelta T cell repertoire. Overall study outcomes, separate from this receptor: Generalizability was limited because the Malian cohort was drawn from a small rural village of predominantly one ethnic group. Because the controlled-infection cohort was small, analysis of inter-individual variability in gammadelta T cell responses was limited.

Comments on this clone: The clone's antigen remains unknown. TCRdb's entry gives the protein of a much larger clone, which mismatches this DNA's translation at residue 3, likely from a read error; the protein reported here is translated from the DNA.

To prepare the library, multiplex PCR was applied. Sequencing used an Illumina MiSeq. Every sorted gammadelta T cell sample had both its TCR gamma (TRG) and TCR delta (TRD) chains sequenced. In the authors' own workflow: The repertoire analyses drew on clonotype tree plots, the accumulated frequency of the top 20 clonotypes, and diversity index (DI) and D75 metrics. Via CATT, TCRdb reprocessed the public reads, and rows with identical DNA were then joined. The authors' filters were not applied to this entry. This sample is represented by some 32,000 gamma-chain clones; 1.4% of them were singletons. Roughly 21% of the sample is in the top ten clones. This receptor was taken from a pool of human donors (malaria-infected and uninfected, not separated). Specimen: gamma-delta T cells from blood.

The CDR3 protein: CAMWEVRRYKKLF. The DNA sequence reads TGTGCCATGTGGGAGGTTCGAAGGTATAAGAAACTCTTT. The chain employs TRGV9 and TRGJ1 or TRGJ2. TCRdb leaves out the J gene; it was filled in here by matching the DNA to germline. The CDR3 goes from the cysteine to the phenylalanine over 13 residues. Only the CDR3 DNA stays, 39 bases, in frame from base 1. CDR1 is given as GITISATS and CDR2 as ISYDGTV, both from the germline V gene (reference sequence).